This T cell receptor beta chain was documented in a study of OX40 agonist ivuxolimab in advanced cancers. Study-wide background: Those treated in dose escalation had hepatocellular carcinoma, melanoma, renal cell cancer or head and neck cancer.

This table comes from immunoSEQ multiplex PCR, and its TCRdb copy is limited to in-frame clones, with some not included. Seen here are fewer than 55,000 clones, 84% observed once, and the top ten hold approximately 1.6%. The study's findings and limits: CD4+ and CD8+ blood T cells expanded clonally by week 6 at 0.1 to 3.0 mg/kg.

This clone was found once. Its antigen is unidentified. CDR3 size: 12 residues. V was shortened by 3 bases and J by 6 bases, with 6 bases between the two germline ends. Germline assignment: CDR1 SGHTA and CDR2 FQGNSA. This material consisted of CD4+ or CD8+ T cells sorted from blood, taken in a trial of the OX40 agonist ivuxolimab. The clonotype was recovered from an adult with an advanced solid tumor such as melanoma, head and neck, liver or kidney cancer. The V and J genes are TRBV7-2 and TRBJ2-4; D is unresolved. The CDR3 loop reads CASSFSGNIQYF. In nucleotides, the CDR3 is TGTGCCAGCAGCTTTAGTGGAAACATTCAGTACTTC.